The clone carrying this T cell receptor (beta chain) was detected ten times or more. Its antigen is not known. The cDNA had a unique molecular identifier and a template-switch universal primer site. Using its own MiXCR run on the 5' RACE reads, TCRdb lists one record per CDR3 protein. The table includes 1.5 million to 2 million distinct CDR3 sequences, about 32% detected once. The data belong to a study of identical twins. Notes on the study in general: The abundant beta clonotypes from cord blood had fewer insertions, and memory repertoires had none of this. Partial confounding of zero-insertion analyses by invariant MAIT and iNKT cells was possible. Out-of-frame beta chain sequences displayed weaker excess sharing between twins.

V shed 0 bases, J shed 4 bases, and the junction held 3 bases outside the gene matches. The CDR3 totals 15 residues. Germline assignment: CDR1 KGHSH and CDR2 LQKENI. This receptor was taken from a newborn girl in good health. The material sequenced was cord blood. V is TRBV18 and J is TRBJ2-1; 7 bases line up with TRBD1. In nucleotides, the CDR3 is TGTGCCAGCTCACCACCAAGGGGGCTATACAATGAGCAGTTCTTC. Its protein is CASSPPRGLYNEQFF.